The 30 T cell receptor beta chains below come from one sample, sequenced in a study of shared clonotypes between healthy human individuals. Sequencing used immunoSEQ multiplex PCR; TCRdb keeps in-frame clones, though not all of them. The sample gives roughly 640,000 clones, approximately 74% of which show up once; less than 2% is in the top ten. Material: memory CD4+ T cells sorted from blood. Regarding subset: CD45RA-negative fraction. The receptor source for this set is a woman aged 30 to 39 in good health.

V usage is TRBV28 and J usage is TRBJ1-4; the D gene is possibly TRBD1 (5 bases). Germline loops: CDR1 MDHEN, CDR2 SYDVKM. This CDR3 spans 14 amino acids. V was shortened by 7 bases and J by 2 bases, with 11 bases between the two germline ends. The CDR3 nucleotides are TGTGCCAGCACCTCCCGGGGGACTAATGAAAAACTGTTTTTT. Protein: CASTSRGTNEKLFF.

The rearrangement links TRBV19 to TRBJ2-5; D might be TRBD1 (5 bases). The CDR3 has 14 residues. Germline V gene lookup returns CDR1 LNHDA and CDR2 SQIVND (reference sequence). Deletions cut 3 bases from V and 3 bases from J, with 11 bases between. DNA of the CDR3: TGTGCCAGTAGTATCCCCGGCAGGGAAGAGACCCAGTACTTC. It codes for CASSIPGREETQYF.

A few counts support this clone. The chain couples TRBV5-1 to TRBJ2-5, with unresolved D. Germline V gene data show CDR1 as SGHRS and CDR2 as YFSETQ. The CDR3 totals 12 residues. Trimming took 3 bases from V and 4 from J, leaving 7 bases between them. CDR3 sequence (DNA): TGCGCCAGCAGCTCCGTTTTAGAGACCCAGTACTTC. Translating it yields CASSSVLETQYF.

The CDR3 is CAIAERSYNEQFF. Written as DNA, the CDR3 is TGTGCCATCGCGGAGCGGAGTTACAATGAGCAGTTCTTC. The V gene is TRBV10-3, the J gene TRBJ2-1; D might be TRBD2 (5 bases). CDR3 length: 13 amino acids. V was trimmed by 8 bases and J by 4 bases, leaving 12 bases between them. Germline CDR1 reads ENHRY; CDR2 reads SYGVKD.

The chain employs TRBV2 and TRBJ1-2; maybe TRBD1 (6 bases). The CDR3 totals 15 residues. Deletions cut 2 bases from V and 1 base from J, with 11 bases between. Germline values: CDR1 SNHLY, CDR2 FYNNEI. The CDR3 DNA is TGTGCCAGCAGTGAACAGGGGCCCAATAACTATGGCTACACCTTC. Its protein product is CASSEQGPNNYGYTF.

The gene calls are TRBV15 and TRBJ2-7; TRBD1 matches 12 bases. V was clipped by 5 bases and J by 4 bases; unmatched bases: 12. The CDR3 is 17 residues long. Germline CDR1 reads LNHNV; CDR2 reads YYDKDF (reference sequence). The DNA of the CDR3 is TGTGCCACCAGCGGGACAGGGGGCCGCGCGGGAGGGTACGAGCAGTACTTC. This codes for CATSGTGGRAGGYEQYF.

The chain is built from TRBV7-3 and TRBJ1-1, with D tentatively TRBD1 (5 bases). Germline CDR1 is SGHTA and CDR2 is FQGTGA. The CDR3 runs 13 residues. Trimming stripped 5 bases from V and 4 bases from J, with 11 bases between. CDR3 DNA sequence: TGTGCCAGCAGCCCCTCGGGGGGCACTGAAGCTTTCTTT. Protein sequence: CASSPSGGTEAFF.

CDR3 protein: CASSDTGLARSREQYF. The CDR3 coding sequence is TGTGCCAGCAGTGACACGGGACTAGCTCGGTCTCGCGAGCAGTACTTC. The chain couples TRBV6-1 to TRBJ2-7; 9 bases are shared with TRBD2. The CDR3 totals 16 residues. The trim removed 3 bases at V and 6 bases at J, leaving 12 bases unmatched. Germline V lookup: CDR1 MNHNS, CDR2 SASEGT.

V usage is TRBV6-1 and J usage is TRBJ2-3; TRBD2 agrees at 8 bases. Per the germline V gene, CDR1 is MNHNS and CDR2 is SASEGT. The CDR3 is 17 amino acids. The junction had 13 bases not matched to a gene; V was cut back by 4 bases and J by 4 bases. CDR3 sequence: CASSGTAGTSSPDTQYF. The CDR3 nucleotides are TGTGCCAGCAGTGGAACAGCCGGGACTAGTTCCCCAGATACGCAGTATTTT.

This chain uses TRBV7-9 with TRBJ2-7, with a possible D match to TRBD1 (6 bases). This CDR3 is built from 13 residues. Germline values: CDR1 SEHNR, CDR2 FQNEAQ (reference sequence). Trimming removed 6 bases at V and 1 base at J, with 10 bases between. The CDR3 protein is CASSKDSSYEQYF. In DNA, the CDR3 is TGTGCCAGCAGTAAGGACAGTTCCTACGAGCAGTACTTC.

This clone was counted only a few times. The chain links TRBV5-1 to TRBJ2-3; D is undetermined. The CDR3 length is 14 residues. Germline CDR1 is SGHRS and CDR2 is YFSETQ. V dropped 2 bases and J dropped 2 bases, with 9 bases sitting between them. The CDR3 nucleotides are TGCGCCAGCAGCTTCGGCAGATCCACAGATACGCAGTATTTT. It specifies CASSFGRSTDTQYF.

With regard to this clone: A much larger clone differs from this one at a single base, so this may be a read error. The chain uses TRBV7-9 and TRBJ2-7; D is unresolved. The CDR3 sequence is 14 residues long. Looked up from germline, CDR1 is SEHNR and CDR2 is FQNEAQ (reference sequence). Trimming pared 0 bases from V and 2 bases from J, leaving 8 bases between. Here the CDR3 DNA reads TGTGCCAGCAGCTTAGCAGGGAACCCCTACGAGCAGTACTTC. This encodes CASSLAGNPYEQYF.

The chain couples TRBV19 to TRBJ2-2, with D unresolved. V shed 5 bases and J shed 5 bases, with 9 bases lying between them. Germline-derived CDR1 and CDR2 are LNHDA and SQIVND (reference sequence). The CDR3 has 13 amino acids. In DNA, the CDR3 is TGTGCCAGTAGTCCCCTGGTAACCGGGGAGCTGTTTTTT. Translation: CASSPLVTGELFF.

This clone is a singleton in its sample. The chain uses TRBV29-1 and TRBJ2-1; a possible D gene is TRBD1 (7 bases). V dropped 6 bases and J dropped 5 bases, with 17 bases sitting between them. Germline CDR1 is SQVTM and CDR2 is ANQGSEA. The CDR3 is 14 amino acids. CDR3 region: CSVPEGAFDNEQFF. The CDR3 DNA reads TGCAGCGTGCCGGAGGGGGCATTTGACAATGAGCAGTTCTTC.

The DNA for the CDR3 is TGTGCCAGCTCACCGGGTCTAGCGGCCTACGAGCAGTACTTC. Encoded protein: CASSPGLAAYEQYF. J is TRBJ2-7 and V is TRBV18; 7 bases map to TRBD2. The CDR3 has 14 residues. Germline V gene lookup returns CDR1 KGHSH and CDR2 LQKENI. The junction had 4 bases not matched to a gene; V was cut back by 3 bases and J by 2 bases.

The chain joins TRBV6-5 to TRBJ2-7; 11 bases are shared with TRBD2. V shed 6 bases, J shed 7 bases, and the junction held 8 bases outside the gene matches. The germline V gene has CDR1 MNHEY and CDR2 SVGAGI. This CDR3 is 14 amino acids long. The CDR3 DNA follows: TGTGCCAGCAGGCCACTAGCGGGAGTTGGGGAGCAGTACTTC. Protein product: CASRPLAGVGEQYF.

The CDR3 sequence: CASSPYSTSGSRPSYNEQFF. For the CDR3, the DNA is TGTGCCAGTAGTCCCTACTCGACTAGCGGGTCCCGCCCCTCCTACAATGAGCAGTTCTTC. This chain links TRBV19 with TRBJ2-1, with 10 bases aligning to TRBD2. Trimming cost V 5 bases and J 0 bases; bases outside gene matches: 16. The CDR3 totals 20 residues. Germline CDR1 reads LNHDA; CDR2 reads SQIVND (reference sequence).

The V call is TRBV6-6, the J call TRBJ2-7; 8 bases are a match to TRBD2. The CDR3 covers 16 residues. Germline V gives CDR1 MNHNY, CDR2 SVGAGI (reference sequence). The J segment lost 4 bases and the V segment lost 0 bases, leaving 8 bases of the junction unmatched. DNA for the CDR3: TGTGCCAGCAGTTACTCGTTTGGGACTAGTCTTTACGAGCAGTACTTC. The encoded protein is CASSYSFGTSLYEQYF.

The CDR3 bases are TGTGCCAGTAGTTTTCAGGGGGCAGGCTACGAGCAGTACTTC. Protein sequence: CASSFQGAGYEQYF. This chain uses TRBV19 with TRBJ2-7; 8 bases are shared with TRBD1. CDR1 is LNHDA, CDR2 SQIVND, per germline (reference sequence). V lost 5 bases and J lost 3; bases outside the gene matches: 6. The length of the CDR3 is 14 residues.

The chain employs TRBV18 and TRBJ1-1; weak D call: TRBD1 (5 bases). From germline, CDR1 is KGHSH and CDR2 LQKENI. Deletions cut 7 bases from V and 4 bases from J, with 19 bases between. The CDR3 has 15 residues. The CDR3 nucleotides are TGTGCCAGCTTACCGGGACCCGGGATACGCACTGAAGCTTTCTTT. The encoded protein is CASLPGPGIRTEAFF.

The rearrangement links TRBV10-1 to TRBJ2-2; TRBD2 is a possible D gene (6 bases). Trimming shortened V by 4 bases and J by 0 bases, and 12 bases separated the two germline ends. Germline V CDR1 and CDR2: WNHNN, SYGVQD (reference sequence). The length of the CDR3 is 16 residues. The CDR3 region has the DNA TGCGCCAGCAGTGCGGCGGGATCCCCGAACACCGGGGAGCTGTTTTTT. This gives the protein CASSAAGSPNTGELFF.

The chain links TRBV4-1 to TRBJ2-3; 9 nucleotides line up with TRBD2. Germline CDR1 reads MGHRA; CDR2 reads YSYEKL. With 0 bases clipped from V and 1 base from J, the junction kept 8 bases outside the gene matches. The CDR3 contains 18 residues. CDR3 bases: TGCGCCAGCAGCCAAGATCCTGGGCTAGCGGGGCGCACAGATACGCAGTATTTT. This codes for CASSQDPGLAGRTDTQYF.

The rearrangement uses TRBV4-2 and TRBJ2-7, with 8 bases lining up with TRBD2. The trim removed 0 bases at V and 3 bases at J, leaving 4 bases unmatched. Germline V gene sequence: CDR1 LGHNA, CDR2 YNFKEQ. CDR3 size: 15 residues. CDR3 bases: TGTGCCAGCAGCCAAGAGCGGCTAGCGGGCTACGAGCAGTACTTC. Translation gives CASSQERLAGYEQYF.

For the CDR3, the DNA is TGTGCCAGCAGCTCAGGGACCCTAGCTCCAGATACGCAGTATTTT. Its translation is CASSSGTLAPDTQYF. V gene TRBV7-6 combines with J gene TRBJ2-3; D assignment may be TRBD1 or TRBD2 (5 bases each). Germline V gives CDR1 SGHVS, CDR2 FNYEAQ. The CDR3 sequence is 15 residues long. Trimming cost V 4 bases and J 4 bases, with 15 bases left between them. The variable domain in full, with the rest retrieved from reference TRBV7-6 and TRBJ2-3, is GAGVSQSPRYKVTKRGQDVALRCDPISGHVSLYWYRQALGQGPEFLTYFNYEAQQDKSGLPNDRFSAERPEGSISTLTIQRTEQRDSAMYRCASSSGTLAPDTQYFGPGTRLTVL.

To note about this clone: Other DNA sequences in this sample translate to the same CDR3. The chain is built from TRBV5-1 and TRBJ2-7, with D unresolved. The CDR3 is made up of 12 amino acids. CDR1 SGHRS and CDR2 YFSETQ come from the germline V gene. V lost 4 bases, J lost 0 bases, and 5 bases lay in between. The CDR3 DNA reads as TGCGCCAGCAGCCTTAGCTCCTACGAGCAGTACTTC. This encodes CASSLSSYEQYF.

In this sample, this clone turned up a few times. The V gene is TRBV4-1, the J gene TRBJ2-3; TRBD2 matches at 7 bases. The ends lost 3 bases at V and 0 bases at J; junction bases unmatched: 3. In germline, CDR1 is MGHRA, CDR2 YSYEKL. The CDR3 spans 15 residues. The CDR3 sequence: CASSHTAGSTDTQYF. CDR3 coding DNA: TGCGCCAGCAGCCATACAGCGGGGAGCACAGATACGCAGTATTTT.

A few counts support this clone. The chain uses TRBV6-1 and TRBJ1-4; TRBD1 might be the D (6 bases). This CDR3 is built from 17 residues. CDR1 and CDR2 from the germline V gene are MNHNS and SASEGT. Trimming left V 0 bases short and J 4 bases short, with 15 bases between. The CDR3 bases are TGTGCCAGCAGTGAAGCATGGGTGACAGGTCGTAATGAAAAACTGTTTTTT. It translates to CASSEAWVTGRNEKLFF.

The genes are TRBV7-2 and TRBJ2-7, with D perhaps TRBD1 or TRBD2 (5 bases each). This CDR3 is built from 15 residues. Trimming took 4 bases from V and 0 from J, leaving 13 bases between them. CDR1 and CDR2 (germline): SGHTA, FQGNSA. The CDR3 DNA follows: TGTGCCAGCAGCTCGGCCGGGACCCGCTCCTACGAGCAGTACTTC. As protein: CASSSAGTRSYEQYF.

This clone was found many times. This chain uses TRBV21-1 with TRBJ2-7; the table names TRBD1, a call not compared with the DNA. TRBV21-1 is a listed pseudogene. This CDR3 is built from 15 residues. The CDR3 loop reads CASKPYRGVRREQYF. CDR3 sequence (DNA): TGTGCCAGCAAACCCTACAGGGGCGTGCGTCGAGAGCAGTACTTC.

DNA for the CDR3: TGTGCCAGCAGCGGGCCTCGGGATGAGCAGTTCTTC. Its translation: CASSGPRDEQFF. This chain uses TRBV25-1 with TRBJ2-1; D is ambiguous. V was trimmed by 6 bases and J by 8 bases, leaving 11 bases between them. CDR3 length equals 12 residues. Germline loops: CDR1 MGHDK, CDR2 SYGVNS. Full variable domain (missing parts from reference TRBV25-1 and TRBJ2-1): EADIYQTPRYLVIGTGKKITLECSQTMGHDKMYWYQQDPGMELHLIHYSYGVNSTEKGDLSSESTVSRIRTEHFPLTLESARPSHTSQYLCASSGPRDEQFFGPGTRLTVL.